This TCR beta chain was profiled in a study of blood T cell repertoires in COVID-19. Some clones are missing from TCRdb's copy, which holds only in-frame ones; the method was immunoSEQ multiplex PCR. The sample includes a few hundred thousand clones, 92% of them seen just once. Sequenced material: PBMCs or T cells enriched from blood (not recorded which). The receptor was derived from a woman in her 30s who had recovered from COVID-19.

CDR3 residues: CASSDLRGGIGETQYF. The CDR3 bases are TGTGCCAGCAGTGACCTTAGAGGGGGCATCGGGGAGACCCAGTACTTC. The chain combines TRBV25-1 with TRBJ2-5; 7 nucleotides match TRBD1. With 3 bases clipped from V and 5 bases from J, the junction kept 12 bases outside the gene matches. From germline, CDR1 is MGHDK and CDR2 SYGVNS. The CDR3 runs to 16 residues.